This T cell receptor (beta chain) originates from a study of graft-versus-host responses after intestinal transplantation. Turning to this clone: Its specificity is unknown.

V was cut by 7 bases and J by 7 bases, with 17 bases left in between. CDR1 and CDR2 (germline): SGHNT, YYREEE (reference sequence). The CDR3 totals 14 residues. The assay was immunoSEQ multiplex PCR, and TCRdb's table has in-frame clones only and misses some. The data contain about 92,000 clones, about 93% of them singletons. The receptor was isolated from a human donor who received an intestinal transplant. The sequencing here drew on unstimulated CD8+ T cells sorted from spleen or lymph node cells, taken before intestinal transplant. The rearrangement uses TRBV5-4 and TRBJ1-4; D might be TRBD1 (6 bases). CDR3 protein: CASQKGGSSEKLFF. The CDR3 region has the DNA TGTGCCAGCCAGAAAGGGGGATCTTCTGAAAAACTGTTTTTT.